The T cell receptor beta chain described here comes from a study of cytomegalovirus exposure and HLA in healthy donors. Germline CDR1 SQVTM, CDR2 ANQGSEA. V gave up 0 bases and J gave up 5 bases; unmatched junction bases: 3. The CDR3 is made up of 14 amino acids. PCR used 60 Vbeta primers and 13 Jbeta primers. Method: immunoSEQ multiplex PCR; TCRdb's copy keeps in-frame clones and lacks some. The table lists 65,000 to 80,000 clones, 74% of them singletons. Comment on this clone: Its antigen is unknown.

The study, taken as a whole, reports: Earlier analysis yielded a pattern in which most TCR beta V segments were productive about 90% or about 30% of the time. TCR beta chain V- and J-gene trimming was linked, in a later analysis, to a missense variant in DCLRE1C. Fewer N-insertions (relative to the approximately 700-donor mean) were reportedly seen in an Asian-associated ancestry cluster in a later analysis.

The sequenced sample consisted of PBMCs. This receptor was identified in a man between 35 and 55 years old in good health and CMV-seropositive. The rearrangement uses TRBV29-1 and TRBJ2-5; 10 bases align to TRBD1. The CDR3 DNA is TGCAGCGTTGAAGAAAGGACAGGGGGGGAGACCCAGTACTTC. Translation: CSVEERTGGETQYF.